This TCR beta chain stems from a study of response to subunit inactivated influenza vaccine. Trimming stripped 7 bases from V and 1 base from J, with 7 bases between. The CDR3 has 13 amino acids. The sample holds a few counts of this clonotype. Its antigen is not identified. Study-level results: There was a suggestion from the authors that each seasonal influenza vaccination recruits few new T cells.

TCRdb ran MiXCR on the RT-PCR reads and lists one entry per CDR3 protein. The sample includes around 200,000 distinct CDR3 sequences, about 10% of them seen just once. The sequences come from non-naive T cells sorted from PBMCs, collected on the day of vaccination. The gene calls are TRBV12-3 or TRBV12-4 and TRBJ2-2; unclear D gene. The TCR comes from a man aged 50 to 59 who received an inactivated influenza vaccine. CDR3 sequence (DNA): TGTGCCAGCAATACTCTGAACACCGGGGAGCTGTTTTTT. Translating gives CASNTLNTGELFF.